This entry lists 12 T cell receptor beta chains sequenced from one sample in a study of cytomegalovirus exposure and HLA in healthy donors. The PCR employed 60 Vbeta primers together with 13 Jbeta primers. TCRdb's table, derived via immunoSEQ multiplex PCR, lists solely in-frame clones and lacks some. The table lists 110,000 or so clones, approximately 11% of them singletons, with approximately 15% in the top ten. The specimen was PBMCs. The receptor source for this set is a man in his forties or fifties in good health and CMV-seropositive.

This chain uses TRBV28 with TRBJ2-3; maybe TRBD2 (6 bases). This CDR3 region has 12 residues. CDR1 is MDHEN, CDR2 SYDVKM, per germline. V lost 10 bases and J lost 0, with 8 bases in between. DNA for the CDR3: TGTGCCACCGGGACTAGCACAGATACGCAGTATTTT. Translation gives CATGTSTDTQYF.

By sample fraction, this clone is medium-sized. The chain uses TRBV27 and TRBJ2-3; 9 bases line up with TRBD2. The V gene's germline CDR1 is MNHEY and CDR2 SMNVEV (reference sequence). CDR3 length: 17 amino acids. J lost 3 bases, V lost 5 bases, and 12 bases had no gene match. The CDR3 nucleotides read TGTGCCAGCAGTACACCTCGGAGTAGCGGGAGAACAGATACGCAGTATTTT. Translating it yields CASSTPRSSGRTDTQYF.

This clone was found a few times. The sample has other DNA sequences that encode this CDR3 too. The chain combines TRBV2 with TRBJ2-5; D is perhaps TRBD1 (6 bases). The CDR3 is 12 amino acids. V lost 4 bases and J lost 5, with 8 bases in between. Looked up from germline, CDR1 is SNHLY and CDR2 is FYNNEI. In nucleotides, the CDR3 is TGTGCCAGCAGTGGACAGGCCGAGACCCAGTACTTC. As protein: CASSGQAETQYF.

V usage is TRBV7-9 and J usage is TRBJ2-7; 13 bases line up with TRBD2. The CDR3 length is 18 residues. The V and J ends lost 3 bases and 2 bases, in that order; junction bases with no gene match: 10. Germline-derived CDR1 and CDR2 are SEHNR and FQNEAQ (reference sequence). CDR3 sequence (DNA): TGTGCCAGCAGCTTCGGGACAGGGGGGACTAGCGGGACCTACGAGCAGTACTTC. This gives the protein CASSFGTGGTSGTYEQYF.

The rearrangement links TRBV6-5 to TRBJ2-5; D possibly corresponds to TRBD2 (6 bases). The closer fit of TRBJ2-7 to the DNA end suggests the J call may be wrong. Looked up from germline, CDR1 is MNHEY and CDR2 is SVGAGI. There are 13 residues in the CDR3. In DNA, the CDR3 is TGTGCCAGCAAAGACACGGGAGCCTACGAGCAGTACTTC. Translated, it gives CASKDTGAYEQYF.

V is TRBV19 and J is TRBJ2-7, with TRBD1 matching 9 bases. Germline assignment: CDR1 LNHDA and CDR2 SQIVND (reference sequence). V shed 1 base and J 3 bases; nucleotides not matched to a gene: 4. This CDR3 contains 15 residues. CDR3 in amino acids: CASSIGQGGIYEQYF. CDR3 in DNA: TGTGCCAGTAGTATAGGACAGGGGGGAATCTACGAGCAGTACTTC.

This clone came up a few times. The rearrangement links TRBV10-2 to TRBJ2-1; maybe TRBD1 (6 bases). V gave up 7 bases and J gave up 7 bases, with 20 bases separating them. Germline CDR1 is WSHSY and CDR2 is SAAADI. This CDR3 contains 15 residues. CDR3 in DNA: TGCGCCAGCAATATCGGACTCAGGGGTATGAATGAGCAGTTCTTC. This gives the protein CASNIGLRGMNEQFF.

The chain links TRBV5-6 to TRBJ2-7, with D unclear. This CDR3 is built from 11 residues. Germline V gives CDR1 SGHDT, CDR2 YYEEEE. V lost 4 bases to trimming and J lost 8 bases, with 10 bases between them. The chain's CDR3 is CASSNHLQQYF. For the CDR3, the DNA is TGTGCCAGCAGCAACCACCTACAGCAGTACTTC. Combining the CDR3 with reference TRBV5-6 and TRBJ2-7 gives the whole variable domain DAGVTQSPTHLIKTRGQQVTLRCSPKSGHDTVSWYQQALGQGPQFIFQYYEEEERQRGNFPDRFSGHQFPNYSSELNVNALLLGDSALYLCASSNHLQQYFGPGTRLTVT.

This clone was seen a handful of times. The V and J genes are TRBV5-1 and TRBJ2-1; a weak D match, TRBD1 (5 bases). CDR3 length: 16 amino acids. V shed 0 bases and J shed 0 bases, with 10 bases lying between them. The germline V gene encodes CDR1 SGHRS and CDR2 YFSETQ. The CDR3, as DNA: TGCGCCAGCAGCTTGGAGGGCGACAGCTCCTACAATGAGCAGTTCTTC. Protein: CASSLEGDSSYNEQFF.

This clone has more than one count but fewer than ten. The chain uses TRBV6-5 and TRBJ2-1, with D possibly matching TRBD1 (6 bases). The CDR3 extends over 14 amino acids. Germline V lookup: CDR1 MNHEY, CDR2 SVGAGI. Trimming pared 2 bases from V and 6 bases from J, leaving 11 bases between. The CDR3 loop is CASSYRQAFNEQFF. The CDR3 DNA follows: TGTGCCAGCAGTTACAGACAGGCTTTCAATGAGCAGTTCTTC.

This clone came up a few times. The V gene is TRBV30, the J gene TRBJ1-1; tentative D call: TRBD1 (5 bases). This CDR3 region has 12 residues. CDR1 and CDR2 (germline): GTSNPN, SVGIG (reference sequence). Deletions cut 1 base from V and 4 bases from J, with 7 bases between. The chain's CDR3 is CAWSGQLTEAFF. The CDR3 DNA follows: TGTGCCTGGAGTGGACAGCTCACTGAAGCTTTCTTT.

This clone was detected only a few times. The V and J genes are TRBV30 and TRBJ1-1; TRBD1 matches 7 bases. This CDR3 has 14 residues. V gave up 7 bases and J gave up 3 bases; unmatched junction bases: 11. The germline gives CDR1 GTSNPN, CDR2 SVGIG (reference sequence). The CDR3 here is CASTEQGRYTEAFF. In DNA form, the CDR3 reads TGTGCCTCGACCGAACAGGGGCGGTACACTGAAGCTTTCTTT. Supplemented by reference TRBV30 and TRBJ1-1, the full variable domain reads SQTIHQWPATLVQPVGSPLSLECTVEGTSNPNLYWYRQAAGRGLQLLFYSVGIGQISSEVPQNLSASRPQDRQFILSSKKLLLSDSGFYLCASTEQGRYTEAFFGQGTRLTVV.